The 30 T cell receptor beta chains below all came from one sample that was sequenced in a study of T cell responses to AZD1222 COVID-19 vaccine. Sequenced by immunoSEQ multiplex PCR; TCRdb stores in-frame clones only, minus some. The data show roughly 200,000 clones, 80% to 90% seen once. The sequenced sample was peripheral blood, obtained on day 0 of AZD1222 vaccination. The source of these receptors is an adult in good health.

This clone was picked up one time. This chain uses TRBV7-6 with TRBJ2-5, with D tentatively TRBD2 (6 bases). V dropped 5 bases and J dropped 3 bases, with 16 bases sitting between them. Germline CDR1 SGHVS, CDR2 FNYEAQ. The CDR3 sequence is 15 residues long. The CDR3 loop is CASSPKASDKETQYF. CDR3 sequence (DNA): TGTGCCAGCAGCCCCAAGGCTAGCGACAAAGAGACCCAGTACTTC.

The chain links TRBV5-6 to TRBJ2-7; D assignment may be TRBD1 or TRBD2 (5 bases each). V lost 0 bases, J lost 6 bases, and 7 bases lay in between. The CDR3 totals 12 residues. Germline assignment: CDR1 SGHDT and CDR2 YYEEEE. Here the CDR3 reads CASSLAGTEQYF. The CDR3 coding sequence is TGTGCCAGCAGCTTGGCCGGGACCGAGCAGTACTTC.

V gene TRBV30 combines with J gene TRBJ1-1; D might be TRBD1 (5 bases). The CDR3 covers 12 residues. Looked up from germline, CDR1 is GTSNPN and CDR2 is SVGIG (reference sequence). The V end lost 0 bases, the J end lost 10 bases, and 12 bases lay between the germline ends. The CDR3 sequence: CAWSVSGIGAFF. For the CDR3, the DNA is TGTGCCTGGAGTGTGTCAGGGATAGGAGCTTTCTTT.

The sample holds a few counts of this clone. The rearrangement uses TRBV27 and TRBJ2-7, with a weak D call TRBD2 (5 bases). The germline CDR1 and CDR2 sequences are MNHEY and SMNVEV (reference sequence). CDR3 length equals 13 residues. The V end was cut by 4 bases, the J end by 4 bases, with 11 bases between. The CDR3 region has the DNA TGTGCCAGCAGTTCGGCGGGTCTTTACGAGCAGTACTTC. This sequence encodes CASSSAGLYEQYF.

The chain recombines TRBV7-2 with TRBJ2-2, with D unclear. The CDR3 is made up of 14 amino acids. CDR1 SGHTA and CDR2 FQGNSA come from the germline V gene. V was pared by 5 bases and J by 6 bases, with 13 bases between. The CDR3 region is CASSPTWVPGELFF. In DNA form, the CDR3 reads TGTGCCAGCAGCCCGACGTGGGTTCCCGGGGAGCTGTTTTTT.

Within the sample, this clone is medium-sized. The chain joins TRBV14 to TRBJ2-5; 7 bases are shared with TRBD1. The CDR3 loop spans 14 amino acids. Germline CDR1 reads SGHDN; CDR2 reads FVKESK. V shed 2 bases and J 5 bases; nucleotides not matched to a gene: 5. The CDR3 here is CASSQWDSRETQYF. CDR3 nucleotides: TGTGCCAGCAGCCAATGGGACAGTCGGGAGACCCAGTACTTC.

The genes are TRBV7-9 and TRBJ1-5, with unresolved D. The CDR3 has 14 amino acids. The germline V gene encodes CDR1 SEHNR and CDR2 FQNEAQ (reference sequence). The germline V and J ends were trimmed by 5 bases and 4 bases, with 12 bases remaining between them. In nucleotides, the CDR3 is TGTGCCAGCAGCCCGGCCGGCATGAATCAGCCCCAGCATTTT. The encoded protein is CASSPAGMNQPQHF.

This rearrangement joins TRBV11-2 to TRBJ1-3; D is undetermined. This CDR3 is 14 amino acids long. V was pared by 5 bases and J by 0 bases, with 8 bases between. Germline lookup yields CDR1 SGHAT and CDR2 FQNNGV. The CDR3, as DNA: TGTGCCAGCAGCCTCGCCCTCTCTGGAAACACCATATATTTT. Its protein is CASSLALSGNTIYF. The variable domain in full, completed from reference TRBV11-2 and TRBJ1-3, reads EAGVAQSPRYKIIEKRQSVAFWCNPISGHATLYWYQQILGQGPKLLIQFQNNGVVDDSQLPKDRFSAERLKGVDSTLKIQPAKLEDSAVYLCASSLALSGNTIYFGEGSWLTVV.

The gene calls are TRBV19 and TRBJ1-1; D is unclear. Germline V gene sequence: CDR1 LNHDA, CDR2 SQIVND (reference sequence). The CDR3 runs to 15 residues. Deletions cut 3 bases from V and 0 bases from J, with 11 bases between. The CDR3 region is CASSISGNMNTEAFF. In DNA form, the CDR3 reads TGTGCCAGTAGTATCTCCGGAAATATGAACACTGAAGCTTTCTTT.

Points on this clone: The sample has other DNA sequences that encode this CDR3 too. The rearrangement joins TRBV6-5 to TRBJ1-5; D gene uncertain. The CDR3 has 14 amino acids. With 6 bases removed from V and 0 bases from J, the gap between germline ends came to 9 bases. Germline-derived CDR1 and CDR2 are MNHEY and SVGAGI. This CDR3 reads CASSLTYSNQPQHF. DNA of the CDR3: TGTGCCAGCAGCCTAACTTATAGCAATCAGCCCCAGCATTTT.

This clone was recorded only once. The chain combines TRBV5-6 with TRBJ2-7; a possible D gene is TRBD1 (5 bases). Trimming shortened V by 1 base and J by 7 bases, and 12 bases separated the two germline ends. Germline CDR1 is SGHDT and CDR2 is YYEEEE. There are 13 residues in the CDR3. The DNA for the CDR3 is TGTGCCAGCAGCTTGTCCCAGGGATGGGAGCAGTACTTC. As protein: CASSLSQGWEQYF. Combining the CDR3 with reference TRBV5-6 and TRBJ2-7 gives the whole variable domain DAGVTQSPTHLIKTRGQQVTLRCSPKSGHDTVSWYQQALGQGPQFIFQYYEEEERQRGNFPDRFSGHQFPNYSSELNVNALLLGDSALYLCASSLSQGWEQYFGPGTRLTVT.

The CDR3 sequence is CASSWDTSYEQYF. CDR3 coding DNA: TGTGCCAGCAGCTGGGACACATCCTACGAGCAGTACTTC. V usage is TRBV3-1 (or the pseudogene TRBV3-2) and J usage is TRBJ2-7; possibly TRBD1 for D (6 bases). The CDR3 spans 13 residues. The V end was cut by 5 bases, the J end by 1 base, with 9 bases between. The V gene's germline CDR1 is LGHDT and CDR2 YNNKEL (reference sequence).

The chain couples TRBV5-4 to TRBJ1-4; 10 bases are shared with TRBD1. Losses at the gene ends were 4 bases for V and 7 bases for J; bases not matched to a gene: 4. CDR1 SGHNT and CDR2 YYREEE come from the germline V gene (reference sequence). This CDR3 comprises 14 residues. CDR3 sequence reads: CASSTRDRGEKLFF. Here the CDR3 DNA reads TGTGCCAGCAGCACCCGGGACAGGGGTGAAAAACTGTTTTTT.

The CDR3 region is CASSTAGTETYNEQFF. In nucleotides, the CDR3 is TGTGCCAGCAGTACTGCCGGGACTGAGACCTACAATGAGCAGTTCTTC. This chain joins TRBV7-9 and TRBJ2-1, with a weak D call TRBD2 (6 bases). V was pared by 6 bases and J by 2 bases, with 17 bases between. Germline loops: CDR1 SEHNR, CDR2 FQNEAQ (reference sequence). The CDR3 consists of 16 residues.

This chain joins TRBV11-2 and TRBJ2-3, with D uncertain. Germline V gene sequence: CDR1 SGHAT, CDR2 FQNNGV. Between the trimmed V and J ends, which lost 3 bases and 2 bases, there was a span of 9 bases. The CDR3 has 14 amino acids. The CDR3 DNA reads as TGTGCCAGCAGCTTGGGATCGGACACAGATACGCAGTATTTT. Its protein is CASSLGSDTDTQYF. Combining the CDR3 with reference TRBV11-2 and TRBJ2-3 gives the whole variable domain EAGVAQSPRYKIIEKRQSVAFWCNPISGHATLYWYQQILGQGPKLLIQFQNNGVVDDSQLPKDRFSAERLKGVDSTLKIQPAKLEDSAVYLCASSLGSDTDTQYFGPGTRLTVL.

V gene TRBV18 combines with J gene TRBJ1-5; the D is unclear. Germline assignment: CDR1 KGHSH and CDR2 LQKENI. The CDR3 length is 14 residues. V lost 3 bases to trimming and J lost 5 bases, with 11 bases between them. CDR3: CASSPSASDQPQHF. For the CDR3, the DNA is TGTGCCAGCTCACCGAGCGCTTCGGATCAGCCCCAGCATTTT.

The chain links TRBV10-1 to TRBJ1-2; 12 bases align to TRBD1. The CDR3 sequence is 13 residues long. V shed 6 bases and J 8 bases; nucleotides not matched to a gene: 4. Per the germline V gene, CDR1 is WNHNN and CDR2 is SYGVQD (reference sequence). DNA of the CDR3: TGCGCCAGCAGCGCCGGGACAGGGGGCGGCTACACCTTC. Its protein product is CASSAGTGGGYTF.

The chain uses TRBV4-2 and TRBJ1-5; 7 bases are shared with TRBD1. CDR1 is LGHNA, CDR2 YNFKEQ, per germline. The CDR3 contains 14 residues. With 0 bases clipped from V and 7 bases from J, the junction kept 3 bases outside the gene matches. Here the CDR3 DNA reads TGTGCCAGCAGCCAAGAGACAGGGTACCAGCCCCAGCATTTT. Translating it yields CASSQETGYQPQHF.

This chain uses TRBV30 with TRBJ1-1; 8 nucleotides line up with TRBD1. The CDR3 is 14 amino acids. CDR1 GTSNPN and CDR2 SVGIG come from the germline V gene (reference sequence). The V and J ends lost 0 bases and 4 bases, in that order; junction bases with no gene match: 4. In DNA form, the CDR3 reads TGTGCCTGGAGTGTTCCAGGGGGCCTCACTGAAGCTTTCTTT. It specifies CAWSVPGGLTEAFF.

The chain carries TRBV6-2 or TRBV6-3 and TRBJ2-5; TRBD2 aligns across 7 bases. V lost 2 bases to trimming and J lost 2 bases; unmatched junction nucleotides: 5. Germline V gene data show CDR1 as MNHEY and CDR2 as SVGEGT. There are 15 residues in the CDR3. In DNA, the CDR3 is TGTGCCAGCAGTTACCCCGGGAGGTTTCAAGAGACCCAGTACTTC. It encodes CASSYPGRFQETQYF.

The rearrangement links TRBV27 to TRBJ1-1; D is ambiguous. With 5 bases removed from V and 1 base from J, the gap between germline ends came to 8 bases. Germline CDR1 and CDR2: MNHEY and SMNVEV (reference sequence). This CDR3 is built from 13 residues. CDR3 sequence (DNA): TGTGCCAGCAGTCCGTACAAGAACACTGAAGCTTTCTTT. It specifies CASSPYKNTEAFF.

This clone was recorded a few times. The CDR3 DNA follows: TGCGCCAGCAGCGATACCGGGACAGGAAACGGCTACACCTTC. This codes for CASSDTGTGNGYTF. The chain links TRBV5-1 to TRBJ1-2; 8 positions agree with TRBD1. V lost 4 bases, J lost 8 bases, and 10 bases stayed unmatched. The CDR3 runs 14 residues. Germline loops: CDR1 SGHRS, CDR2 YFSETQ. Together with reference TRBV5-1 and TRBJ1-2, the CDR3 gives the full variable domain: KAGVTQTPRYLIKTRGQQVTLSCSPISGHRSVSWYQQTPGQGLQFLFEYFSETQRNKGNFPGRFSGRQFSNSRSEMNVSTLELGDSALYLCASSDTGTGNGYTFGSGTRLTVV.

The chain combines TRBV6-5 with TRBJ2-1; D uncertain. Germline V gene data show CDR1 as MNHEY and CDR2 as SVGAGI. The CDR3 consists of 13 residues. Trimming stripped 6 bases from V and 9 bases from J, with 15 bases between. Written as DNA, the CDR3 is TGTGCCAGCAGCGCCCGGGTGGATGGTGAGCAGTTCTTC. Translation gives CASSARVDGEQFF.

This clone is medium-sized by share. This rearrangement joins TRBV15 to TRBJ1-1; D unresolved. CDR3 length: 13 residues. The ends were cut back, 5 bases at V and 8 bases at J, with 15 bases in the middle. CDR1 is LNHNV and CDR2 is YYDKDF in the germline V gene (reference sequence). The CDR3 loop reads CATSAYPRPEAFF. DNA for the CDR3: TGTGCCACCAGCGCCTACCCACGGCCGGAAGCTTTCTTT.

DNA for the CDR3: TGCGCCAGCAGCCATTGGGACAGGGGTGGAGCTTTCTTT. This codes for CASSHWDRGGAFF. The chain combines TRBV4-3 with TRBJ1-1; 10 nucleotides match TRBD1. This CDR3 has 13 amino acids. Germline CDR1 and CDR2: LGHNA and YSLEER. V gave up 3 bases and J gave up 10 bases; unmatched junction bases: 5.

The gene calls are TRBV4-2 and TRBJ1-6, with 8 bases that match TRBD1. This CDR3 contains 17 residues. Looked up from germline, CDR1 is LGHNA and CDR2 is YNFKEQ. Trimming at V came to 4 bases and at J to 3 bases, leaving 8 bases not matched to a gene. DNA of the CDR3: TGTGCCAGCAGCCCCTCGGACAGGGCCGACTATAATTCACCCCTCCACTTT. It is translated as CASSPSDRADYNSPLHF.

The rearrangement joins TRBV5-1 to TRBJ2-2, with TRBD1 as a possible D gene (6 bases). Per the germline V gene, CDR1 is SGHRS and CDR2 is YFSETQ. Trimming took 7 bases from V and 7 from J, leaving 8 bases between them. The CDR3 loop spans 11 amino acids. CDR3 sequence reads: CASLQGGELFF. The CDR3, as DNA: TGCGCCAGCTTACAGGGCGGGGAGCTGTTTTTT.

The chain joins TRBV11-2 to TRBJ2-3; D may correspond to TRBD1 or TRBD2 (5 bases each). Germline CDR1 SGHAT, CDR2 FQNNGV. The CDR3 is made up of 15 amino acids. V lost 4 bases and J 6 bases, leaving 17 bases between the germline ends. Here the CDR3 reads CASSYRDPWSDTQYF. CDR3 sequence (DNA): TGTGCCAGCAGCTACCGGGACCCATGGTCGGATACGCAGTATTTT.

This sequence joins TRBV12-3 or TRBV12-4 and TRBJ2-1; D uncertain. V lost 5 bases to trimming and J lost 6 bases, with 11 bases between them. The CDR3 has 13 residues. The CDR3 bases are TGTGCCAGCAGTCCCTCAGGCCGCAATGAGCAGTTCTTC. The encoded protein is CASSPSGRNEQFF.

This sequence joins TRBV5-1 and TRBJ1-2; 7 nucleotides line up with TRBD1. Unmatched junction bases numbered 4, after V lost 4 bases and J lost 4 bases. The CDR3 runs to 13 residues. Germline V gives CDR1 SGHRS, CDR2 YFSETQ. The CDR3 DNA reads as TGCGCCAGCAGCCGGGGACAGACCTATGGCTACACCTTC. It codes for CASSRGQTYGYTF. Variable domain in full (rest from reference TRBV5-1 and TRBJ1-2): KAGVTQTPRYLIKTRGQQVTLSCSPISGHRSVSWYQQTPGQGLQFLFEYFSETQRNKGNFPGRFSGRQFSNSRSEMNVSTLELGDSALYLCASSRGQTYGYTFGSGTRLTVV.